This TCR beta chain was recovered during a study of shared clonotypes between healthy human individuals. CDR3 length equals 13 residues. The ends were cut back, 0 bases at V and 8 bases at J, with 7 bases in the middle. Germline V gene data show CDR1 as LNHDA and CDR2 as SQIVND (reference sequence). The study ran the assay at deep level. Authors' processing steps: ImmunoSEQ output held junction-only sequences without quality scores, so filtering differed. Some clones are missing from TCRdb's copy, which holds only in-frame ones; the method was immunoSEQ multiplex PCR. V, J and clone size were drawn from that table, and D and trimming were deduced from the DNA. The sample holds roughly 1 million clones, 75% to 80% seen once.

Sequencing was carried out using memory CD4+ T cells from PBMCs. The subset: CD45RA-negative fraction. V is TRBV19 and J is TRBJ1-4; TRBD1 is a possible D gene (5 bases). This TCR derives from a man between 18 and 29 years old in good health. Some clones in this sample may be carry-over from other donors' samples. CDR3 residues: CASSIERGEKLFF. For the CDR3, the DNA is TGTGCCAGTAGTATAGAGAGGGGCGAAAAACTGTTTTTT. The full variable domain, its missing parts supplied by reference TRBV19 and TRBJ1-4, is DGGITQSPKYLFRKEGQNVTLSCEQNLNHDAMYWYRQDPGQGLRLIYYSQIVNDFQKGDIAEGYSVSREKKESFPLTVTSAQKNPTAFYLCASSIERGEKLFFGSGTQLSVL.